The next 25 T cell receptor beta chains were all read from a single sample in a study of cytomegalovirus exposure and HLA in healthy donors. Use of 60 Vbeta and 13 Jbeta primers characterized the PCR. Here immunoSEQ multiplex PCR was the method, and the copy in TCRdb shows in-frame clones only, minus some. The table has fewer than 200,000 clones, more than 65% seen once; the top ten hold approximately 1.2%. What was sequenced was PBMCs. All receptors derive from a man aged 25 to 40 in good health and CMV-seronegative.

CDR3 protein: CASSSFNYGYTF. CDR3 coding DNA: TGTGCCAGCAGTTCCTTTAACTATGGCTACACCTTC. The V gene is TRBV6-5, the J gene TRBJ1-2; unclear D gene. Trimming took off 4 bases at V and 1 base at J, with 4 bases between the two ends. The CDR3 sequence is 12 residues long. From germline, CDR1 is MNHEY and CDR2 SVGAGI.

The V gene is TRBV5-6, the J gene TRBJ2-3, with 8 positions matching TRBD1. Unmatched junction bases numbered 7, after V lost 3 bases and J lost 4 bases. The CDR3 has 15 residues. Germline loops: CDR1 SGHDT, CDR2 YYEEEE. The CDR3 spells CASSWGQVAADTQYF. The CDR3, as DNA: TGTGCCAGCAGCTGGGGACAGGTTGCCGCAGATACGCAGTATTTT.

This rearrangement joins TRBV6-5 to TRBJ2-1, with 13 bases identical to TRBD2. Trimming cost V 5 bases and J 6 bases; bases outside gene matches: 4. CDR1 MNHEY and CDR2 SVGAGI come from the germline V gene. The CDR3 covers 15 residues. In DNA, the CDR3 is TGTGCCAGCAGTATGAGGACTAGCGGGAGCAATGAGCAGTTCTTC. Residues: CASSMRTSGSNEQFF.

This clone has a handful of counts. This rearrangement joins TRBV7-9 to TRBJ1-2; 10 bases agree with TRBD1. This CDR3 is built from 13 residues. Unmatched junction bases numbered 6, after V lost 7 bases and J lost 7 bases. Germline-derived CDR1 and CDR2 are SEHNR and FQNEAQ (reference sequence). CDR3 in amino acids: CASTGQGIAGYTF. CDR3 in DNA: TGTGCCAGCACGGGACAGGGGATAGCTGGCTACACCTTC.

The chain employs TRBV5-6 and TRBJ2-1; D might be TRBD2 (6 bases). The CDR3 is 14 residues long. CDR1 is SGHDT, CDR2 YYEEEE, per germline. V was clipped by 5 bases and J by 3 bases, with 12 bases between them. The CDR3 here is CASSPGLLYNEQFF. The CDR3 bases are TGTGCCAGCAGTCCAGGACTACTCTACAATGAGCAGTTCTTC.

The rearrangement links TRBV27 to TRBJ1-1; D is unclear. Trimming left V 3 bases short and J 0 bases short, with 11 bases between. Germline V CDR1 and CDR2: MNHEY, SMNVEV (reference sequence). The CDR3 spans 15 residues. CDR3 region: CASSFFPELNTEAFF. CDR3 in DNA: TGTGCCAGCAGTTTTTTTCCGGAGCTGAACACTGAAGCTTTCTTT.

The gene calls are TRBV7-9 and TRBJ2-7, with TRBD1 as a possible D gene (5 bases). The CDR3 has 11 residues. V dropped 1 base and J dropped 11 bases, with 9 bases sitting between them. Germline V CDR1 and CDR2: SEHNR, FQNEAQ (reference sequence). The CDR3 region has the DNA TGTGCCAGCAGCTTAGAGGGGCCAGAGTACTTC. Amino acid sequence: CASSLEGPEYF.

J is TRBJ2-5 and V is TRBV5-4; 8 nucleotides match TRBD1. CDR3 length: 16 amino acids. The germline V gene has CDR1 SGHNT and CDR2 YYREEE (reference sequence). V lost 4 bases and J lost 2; bases outside the gene matches: 10. CDR3 sequence: CASSRKTRTGQETQYF. CDR3 sequence (DNA): TGTGCCAGCAGCCGAAAAACCAGGACAGGGCAAGAGACCCAGTACTTC.

The chain recombines TRBV7-8 with TRBJ1-2, with 8 bases matching TRBD1. This CDR3 comprises 14 residues. Germline V CDR1 and CDR2: SGHVS, FQNEAQ. V gave up 6 bases and J gave up 7 bases; unmatched junction bases: 10. The CDR3 DNA reads as TGTGCCAGCAGGCGCGACAGGGGTAGTGCTGGCTACACCTTC. Translated, it gives CASRRDRGSAGYTF.

V is TRBV9 and J is TRBJ2-6; 7 nucleotides agree with TRBD1. This CDR3 spans 15 amino acids. V shed 0 bases, J shed 4 bases, and the junction held 1 base outside the gene matches. The germline V gene encodes CDR1 SGDLS and CDR2 YYNGEE. The CDR3 spells CASSVEGAGANVLTF. CDR3 sequence (DNA): TGTGCCAGCAGCGTAGAGGGGGCCGGGGCCAACGTCCTGACTTTC. The entire variable domain, with the rest obtained from reference TRBV9 and TRBJ2-6, is as follows: DSGVTQTPKHLITATGQRVTLRCSPRSGDLSVYWYQQSLDQGLQFLIQYYNGEERAKGNILERFSAQQFPDLHSELNLSSLELGDSALYFCASSVEGAGANVLTFGAGSRLTVL.

CDR3 sequence reads: CASSQGIEQGLQPQHF. The CDR3 region has the DNA TGCGCCAGCAGCCAAGGAATTGAACAGGGCCTTCAGCCCCAGCATTTT. The gene calls are TRBV4-3 and TRBJ1-5; TRBD1 might be the D (6 bases). V lost 1 base and J 6 bases, leaving 16 bases between the germline ends. The CDR3 contains 16 residues. CDR1 is LGHNA, CDR2 YSLEER, per germline.

The V call is TRBV4-1, the J call TRBJ2-2, with 9 bases that match TRBD1. V trimming: 1 base; J trimming: 4 bases; junction bases outside the gene matches: 4. The CDR3 has 16 amino acids. Germline-derived CDR1 and CDR2 are MGHRA and YSYEKL. CDR3 coding DNA: TGCGCCAGCAGCCAAGGGGCGGGACAGGGCACCGGGGAGCTGTTTTTT. Protein sequence: CASSQGAGQGTGELFF.

V is TRBV25-1 and J is TRBJ2-1; 14 bases align to TRBD2. Unmatched junction bases numbered 2, after V lost 4 bases and J lost 6 bases. Germline CDR1 reads MGHDK; CDR2 reads SYGVNS. CDR3 length: 15 residues. In nucleotides, the CDR3 is TGTGCCAGCAGTGGCGGACTAGCGGGAGGCAATGAGCAGTTCTTC. This gives the protein CASSGGLAGGNEQFF.

The chain recombines TRBV19 with TRBJ2-1, with D hard to call. The germline CDR1 and CDR2 sequences are LNHDA and SQIVND (reference sequence). Trimming pared 8 bases from V and 3 bases from J, leaving 11 bases between. The CDR3 length is 13 residues. The CDR3 DNA reads as TGTGCCAGTTCCAATATCTACTACAATGAGCAGTTCTTC. Amino acid sequence: CASSNIYYNEQFF.

This chain uses TRBV7-9 with TRBJ2-5; 8 bases fit TRBD1. Trimming cost V 0 bases and J 3 bases; bases outside gene matches: 6. The V gene's germline CDR1 is SEHNR and CDR2 FQNEAQ (reference sequence). This CDR3 is built from 16 residues. The CDR3 DNA is TGTGCCAGCAGCTTAGCGCACCAGGGGGCTAAAGAGACCCAGTACTTC. Its protein product is CASSLAHQGAKETQYF.

The V gene is TRBV30, the J gene TRBJ2-3; 8 bases agree with TRBD2. CDR3 length equals 14 residues. V trimming: 3 bases; J trimming: 4 bases; junction bases outside the gene matches: 6. Germline lookup yields CDR1 GTSNPN and CDR2 SVGIG (reference sequence). For the CDR3, the DNA is TGTGCCTGGAGGGAAGCGGGAGCGGCAGATACGCAGTATTTT. Its translation: CAWREAGAADTQYF.

This chain connects TRBV9 to TRBJ1-4; 12 positions agree with TRBD1. The germline V gene has CDR1 SGDLS and CDR2 YYNGEE. This CDR3 is 19 amino acids long. V dropped 2 bases and J dropped 3; count of bases not matched to a gene: 11. The CDR3 is CASSVYRDRGPSSNEKLFF. The CDR3 coding sequence is TGTGCCAGCAGCGTGTACCGGGACAGGGGGCCGTCTTCTAATGAAAAACTGTTTTTT.

This rearrangement joins TRBV7-9 to TRBJ1-3, with D perhaps matching TRBD1 (6 bases). The V end was cut by 3 bases, the J end by 2 bases, with 17 bases between. This CDR3 has 17 amino acids. Germline loops: CDR1 SEHNR, CDR2 FQNEAQ (reference sequence). CDR3 region: CASSLLTGYPAGNTIYF. The CDR3 DNA reads TGTGCCAGCAGCTTGCTGACAGGCTATCCGGCTGGAAACACCATATATTTT.

This clone was observed a few times. V is TRBV4-2 and J is TRBJ2-7, with D hard to call. The V gene lost 1 base and the J gene lost 2 bases, with 9 bases spanning the gap. Germline V CDR1 and CDR2: LGHNA, YNFKEQ. CDR3 length equals 14 residues. The CDR3 DNA follows: TGTGCCAGCAGCCAAGGGGCTGCGACCTACGAGCAGTACTTC. It translates to CASSQGAATYEQYF.

The J gene is TRBJ2-5, the V gene TRBV7-8, with 8 bases fitting TRBD2. CDR1 is SGHVS and CDR2 is FQNEAQ in the germline V gene. The CDR3 is made up of 14 amino acids. Trimming took 5 bases from V and 7 from J; bases not matched to a gene: 9. In DNA, the CDR3 is TGTGCCAGCAGCCCGCGGGAGGTCAGGGGGACCCAGTACTTC. This encodes CASSPREVRGTQYF.

The gene calls are TRBV6-5 and TRBJ2-2; 12 bases map to TRBD2. Germline CDR1 reads MNHEY; CDR2 reads SVGAGI. The length of the CDR3 is 16 residues. The ends lost 2 bases at V and 5 bases at J; junction bases unmatched: 3. CDR3 nucleotides: TGTGCCAGCAGTTACCCAGGACTAGCGGGGACCGGGGAGCTGTTTTTT. Translating it yields CASSYPGLAGTGELFF.

The chain recombines TRBV7-3 with TRBJ1-1, with a tentative D call TRBD1 (5 bases). V was trimmed by 9 bases and J by 2 bases, leaving 13 bases between them. Germline values: CDR1 SGHTA, CDR2 FQGTGA. The CDR3 length is 13 residues. CDR3 DNA sequence: TGTGCCAGATGGACAATGGGAAACACTGAAGCTTTCTTT. Amino acids: CARWTMGNTEAFF.

This clone was seen a single time. The chain uses TRBV5-4 and TRBJ2-1, with D uncertain. This CDR3 spans 12 amino acids. V lost 0 bases to trimming and J lost 7 bases, with 5 bases between them. The germline V gene encodes CDR1 SGHNT and CDR2 YYREEE (reference sequence). For the CDR3, the DNA is TGTGCCAGCAGCTTGGTTTTAAATGAGCAGTTCTTC. As protein: CASSLVLNEQFF.

The genes are TRBV5-1 and TRBJ2-2; 7 bases match TRBD1. With V trimmed by 5 bases and J by 3 bases, 4 bases remained unmatched. This CDR3 is 14 amino acids long. Per the germline V gene, CDR1 is SGHRS and CDR2 is YFSETQ. CDR3 protein: CASRWDSHTGELFF. The CDR3 nucleotides read TGCGCCAGCAGATGGGACAGCCACACCGGGGAGCTGTTTTTT.

This clone was recorded a few times. DNA of the CDR3: TGTGCCAGCAGTTTTGTAACAGGGCGGTACGAGCAGTACTTC. Its translation is CASSFVTGRYEQYF. This chain uses TRBV28 with TRBJ2-7; D might be TRBD1 (6 bases). The CDR3 is made up of 14 amino acids. The V end lost 3 bases, the J end lost 4 bases, and 13 bases lay between the germline ends. The germline gives CDR1 MDHEN, CDR2 SYDVKM.